This T cell receptor (beta chain) was found in a study of OX40 agonist ivuxolimab in advanced cancers. For the study at large: Head and neck, renal cell, melanoma or hepatocellular carcinoma were the cancers that dose-escalation patients had. Therapy given before enrollment (anti-PD-1, anti-PD-L1 or anti-CTLA-4) was allowed, and 40% to 45% had some. Study conclusions and caveats: There was clonal expansion of CD4+ and CD8+ blood T cells by week 6 at 0.1 to 3.0 mg/kg. Some of the lowest clonal expansion was seen in partial responders at 0.1-3.0 mg/kg.

Produced via immunoSEQ multiplex PCR; TCRdb's table is partial and in-frame only. The sample contains under 70,000 clones, about 86% of which appear only once. Regarding this clone: Its cognate antigen is unknown.

CDR1 is MNHEY, CDR2 SVGAGI, per germline. This CDR3 region has 15 residues. V was clipped by 6 bases and J by 1 base, with 12 bases between them. The sample in question was CD4+ or CD8+ T cells sorted from blood, obtained in a trial of the OX40 agonist ivuxolimab. The sequence was collected from an adult with an advanced solid tumor such as melanoma, head and neck, liver or kidney cancer. The chain has TRBV6-5 and TRBJ2-2; D call uncertain. The CDR3 region is CASRSIPVNTGELFF. The CDR3 DNA reads TGTGCCAGCAGGTCAATCCCAGTGAACACCGGGGAGCTGTTTTTT.